Listed below are T cell receptor beta chains from one sample, sequenced in a study of cytomegalovirus exposure and HLA in healthy donors. The table came from immunoSEQ multiplex PCR; TCRdb's copy has only in-frame clones and leaves some out. The sample lists around 120,000 clones; about three quarters were seen once. Sequencing was performed on PBMCs. Receptor source: a woman in her forties in good health and CMV-seropositive. The CDR3 runs from the conserved cysteine through the conserved F or W. The D gene is left open where the match is weak. Clone size is given for some rows only: seen once, a few or many times, or a class if the clone is expanded.

V gene	clone size	D gene	J gene	CDR3 protein	CDR3 DNA
TRBV19	few	TRBD1	TRBJ1-6	CASSLRDRGSPLHF	TGTGCCAGTAGTCTCCGGGACAGGGGTTCACCCCTCCACTTT
TRBV30	-	TRBD2	TRBJ2-1	CAWSVLAGSYNEQFF	TGTGCCTGGAGTGTACTAGCGGGATCCTACAATGAGCAGTTCTTC
TRBV5-4	-	-	TRBJ1-3	CASSRLGASGGNTIYF	TGTGCCAGCAGCCGTCTGGGGGCGTCGGGCGGAAACACCATATATTTT
TRBV6-6	-	TRBD1	TRBJ1-1	CASSLPGQGPFF	TGTGCCAGCAGTTTACCGGGACAGGGACCTTTCTTT
TRBV25-1	-	-	TRBJ2-2	CASSEYSTPRELFF	TGTGCCAGCAGTGAATATAGTACTCCGAGAGAGCTGTTTTTT
TRBV29-1	-	TRBD2	TRBJ2-3	CSVEIRLAGLTDTQYF	TGCAGCGTTGAAATCCGACTAGCGGGCCTCACAGATACGCAGTATTTT
TRBV30	-	TRBD2	TRBJ2-4	CAWSPGTSGSSNIQYF	TGTGCCTGGAGTCCCGGGACTAGCGGGAGTTCAAACATTCAGTACTTC
TRBV4-3	-	TRBD2	TRBJ2-5	CASSQDLYGGSASGETQYF	TGCGCCAGCAGCCAAGATCTCTACGGCGGGAGTGCCTCAGGGGAGACCCAGTACTTC
TRBV5-1	-	-	TRBJ2-3	CASNMAGSTDTQYF	TGCGCCAGCAATATGGCGGGGAGCACAGATACGCAGTATTTT
TRBV4-3	-	-	TRBJ1-2	CASSQGTPGYTF	TGCGCCAGCAGCCAGGGGACACCTGGCTACACCTTC
TRBV4-2	few	TRBD1	TRBJ1-2	CASSRQGVSNYGYTF	TGTGCCAGCAGCCGACAGGGCGTCAGTAACTATGGCTACACCTTC
TRBV18	-	-	TRBJ1-1	CASSQEVGNTEAFF	TGTGCCAGCTCACAGGAGGTAGGGAACACTGAAGCTTTCTTT
TRBV10-1	-	-	TRBJ1-5	CASSAGNQPQHF	TGCGCCAGCAGTGCGGGGAATCAGCCCCAGCATTTT
TRBV27	-	-	TRBJ1-4	CASSGGRANEKLFF	TGTGCCAGCAGTGGGGGCAGAGCTAATGAAAAACTGTTTTTT
TRBV5-1	-	TRBD1	TRBJ2-5	CASSPGTGHETQYF	TGCGCCAGCAGCCCCGGGACAGGGCATGAGACCCAGTACTTC
TRBV19	-	-	TRBJ1-1	CASSEQGNTEAFF	TGTGCCAGTAGTGAACAGGGGAACACTGAAGCTTTCTTT
TRBV19	-	-	TRBJ1-1	CASSPQGRTNTEAFF	TGTGCCAGTAGTCCCCAGGGCAGAACGAACACTGAAGCTTTCTTT
TRBV7-2	once	-	TRBJ2-5	CASSLAYQETQYF	TGTGCCAGCAGCTTAGCCTATCAAGAGACCCAGTACTTC
TRBV21-1	-	-	TRBJ2-5	CASRASGKETQYF	TGTGCCAGCAGGGCTAGCGGGAAAGAGACCCAGTACTTC
TRBV7-9	-	TRBD1	TRBJ2-1	CASSLPPGQGTNNEQFF	TGTGCCAGCAGCTTACCCCCGGGACAGGGGACCAACAATGAGCAGTTCTTC
TRBV5-1	-	-	TRBJ1-1	CASSLVPGMNTEAFF	TGCGCCAGCAGCTTGGTCCCGGGGATGAACACTGAAGCTTTCTTT
TRBV6-5	-	-	TRBJ2-7	CASSYGHGGYEQYF	TGTGCCAGCAGTTACGGTCATGGAGGCTACGAGCAGTACTTC
TRBV21-1	-	-	TRBJ2-1	CASSKTGQGKTHYNEQFF	TGTGCCAGCAGCAAAACGGGACAGGGAAAAACCCATTACAATGAGCAGTTCTTC
TRBV7-9	-	TRBD2	TRBJ2-1	CASSPTSGEADEQFF	TGTGCCAGCAGCCCGACTAGCGGCGAAGCGGATGAGCAGTTCTTC
TRBV16	-	TRBD1	TRBJ1-6	CASSQTGTGNSPLHF	TGTGCCAGCAGCCAAACCGGGACAGGGAATTCACCCCTCCACTTT
TRBV4-1	-	TRBD1	TRBJ1-1	CASSQGPGTGWNTEAFF	TGCGCCAGCAGCCAAGGGCCCGGGACAGGGTGGAACACTGAAGCTTTCTTT
TRBV5-4	-	-	TRBJ1-1	CASIPREGARPEAFF	TGTGCCAGCATCCCCCGTGAGGGAGCCCGACCTGAAGCTTTCTTT
TRBV6-4	few	TRBD1	TRBJ1-1	CASSDSAGQGNTEAFF	TGTGCCAGCAGTGACTCTGCCGGACAGGGGAACACTGAAGCTTTCTTT
TRBV5-4	-	TRBD2	TRBJ2-7	CASTGGGEQYF	TGTGCCAGCACGGGGGGTGGGGAGCAGTACTTC
TRBV4-1	-	TRBD2	TRBJ2-1	CASSQDSSGRSSYNEQFF	TGCGCCAGCAGCCAAGATTCTAGCGGGAGGTCCTCCTACAATGAGCAGTTCTTC
TRBV29-1	few	TRBD2	TRBJ2-3	CSARWTSGTSTDTQYF	TGCAGCGCCCGTTGGACTAGCGGTACTAGCACAGATACGCAGTATTTT
TRBV5-4	-	TRBD2	TRBJ2-3	CASSLTSGRTDTQYF	TGTGCCAGCAGCCTGACTAGCGGCCGAACAGATACGCAGTATTTT
TRBV6-1	-	-	TRBJ1-5	CASSERENQPQHF	TGTGCCAGCAGTGAAAGGGAGAATCAGCCCCAGCATTTT
TRBV21-1	-	-	TRBJ2-5	CASSKESLQIKFGNWETQYF	TGTGCCAGCAGCAAAGAATCCCTACAAATTAAGTTCGGGAATTGGGAGACCCAGTACTTC
TRBV27	-	-	TRBJ1-6	CASSSPNSPLHF	TGTGCCAGCAGTTCCCCGAATTCACCCCTCCACTTT
TRBV5-6	once	-	TRBJ2-3	CASSLASGHSTDTQYF	TGTGCCAGCAGCTTGGCTTCGGGACACAGCACAGATACGCAGTATTTT
TRBV21-1	-	-	TRBJ2-7	CASRRMIGGEQYF	TGTGCCAGCAGGCGAATGATAGGGGGCGAGCAGTACTTC
TRBV5-4	-	-	TRBJ1-6	CASSQAGRPSPLHF	TGTGCCAGCAGCCAGGCAGGGAGGCCTTCACCCCTCCACTTT
TRBV2	-	TRBD2	TRBJ2-3	CASSGPPSGGTDTQYF	TGTGCCAGCAGTGGCCCCCCAAGCGGGGGCACAGATACGCAGTATTTT
TRBV18	-	TRBD2	TRBJ2-3	CASSPPGLAGGFTDTQYF	TGTGCCAGCTCACCACCGGGACTAGCGGGGGGCTTCACAGATACGCAGTATTTT
TRBV7-9	-	TRBD2	TRBJ2-7	CASSLDRMSGRVYEQYF	TGTGCCAGCAGCTTAGATCGAATGAGCGGGAGGGTCTACGAGCAGTACTTC
TRBV9	once	TRBD2	TRBJ2-1	CASSVPGGPCNEQFF	TGTGCCAGCAGCGTACCGGGAGGGCCCTGCAATGAGCAGTTCTTC
TRBV18	-	-	TRBJ1-5	CASSSSQNQPQHF	TGTGCCAGCTCATCCTCACAGAATCAGCCCCAGCATTTT
TRBV6-1	-	-	TRBJ1-1	CASSNRGPEAFF	TGTGCCAGCAGTAATAGGGGCCCTGAAGCTTTCTTT
TRBV5-1	-	-	TRBJ1-4	CASRGGVEKLFF	TGCGCCAGCAGGGGAGGCGTTGAAAAACTGTTTTTT
TRBV7-3	-	TRBD2	TRBJ2-1	CASSALAGGPYNEQFF	TGTGCCAGCAGCGCACTAGCGGGGGGGCCCTACAATGAGCAGTTCTTC
TRBV7-2	-	-	TRBJ2-7	CASSPRSSYEQYF	TGTGCCAGCAGCCCGCGGAGCTCCTACGAGCAGTACTTC
TRBV7-9	-	-	TRBJ1-4	CASSFGQSQGDANEKLFF	TGTGCCAGCAGCTTTGGCCAATCACAGGGTGATGCTAATGAAAAACTGTTTTTT
TRBV4-2	-	TRBD1	TRBJ2-7	CASSQEGQGSYEQYF	TGTGCCAGCAGCCAGGAAGGACAGGGCTCCTACGAGCAGTACTTC
TRBV7-3	once	TRBD2	TRBJ2-1	CASNSGTRSNEQFF	TGTGCCAGCAACTCCGGGACTAGGTCCAATGAGCAGTTCTTC
TRBV7-3	few	-	TRBJ1-1	CASSFGGITEAFF	TGTGCCAGCAGCTTTGGAGGGATCACTGAAGCTTTCTTT
TRBV19	-	-	TRBJ1-4	CASSGLKGTATNEKLFF	TGTGCCAGTAGTGGACTGAAGGGAACAGCAACTAATGAAAAACTGTTTTTT
TRBV9	-	-	TRBJ2-3	CASSVAAGVTDTQYF	TGTGCCAGCAGCGTAGCTGCCGGGGTCACAGATACGCAGTATTTT
TRBV27	-	TRBD1	TRBJ1-1	CASTQGQGRTEAFF	TGTGCCAGCACCCAGGGACAGGGGCGGACTGAAGCTTTCTTT
TRBV15	-	-	TRBJ2-7	CATSRVGVARSYEQYF	TGTGCCACCAGCAGAGTTGGGGTAGCGCGCTCCTACGAGCAGTACTTC